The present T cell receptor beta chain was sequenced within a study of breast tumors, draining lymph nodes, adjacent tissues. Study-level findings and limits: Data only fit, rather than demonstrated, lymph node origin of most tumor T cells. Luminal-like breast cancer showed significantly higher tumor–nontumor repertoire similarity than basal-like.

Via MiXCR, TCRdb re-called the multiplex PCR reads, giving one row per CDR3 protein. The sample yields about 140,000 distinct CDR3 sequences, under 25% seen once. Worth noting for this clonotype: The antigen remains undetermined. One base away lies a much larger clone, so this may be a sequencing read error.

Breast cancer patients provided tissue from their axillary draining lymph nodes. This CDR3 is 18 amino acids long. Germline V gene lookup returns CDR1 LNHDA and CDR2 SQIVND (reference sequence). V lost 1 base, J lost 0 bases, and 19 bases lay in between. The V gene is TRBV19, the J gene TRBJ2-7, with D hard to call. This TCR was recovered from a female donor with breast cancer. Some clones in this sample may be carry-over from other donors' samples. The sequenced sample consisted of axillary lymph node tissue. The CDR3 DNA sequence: TGTGCCAGTAGTATAGGGATCCCGGACGTGGGAAGCTCCTACGAGCAGTACTTC. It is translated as CASSIGIPDVGSSYEQYF.